A selection of T cell receptor beta chains follows, all from one sample in a study of OX40 agonist ivuxolimab in advanced cancers. The protocol was immunoSEQ multiplex PCR, while the TCRdb copy is restricted to in-frame clones and leaves out a portion. The table shows approximately 64,000 clones, with roughly 88% occurring only once. Sequencing used CD4+ or CD8+ T cells sorted from blood, obtained in a trial of the OX40 agonist ivuxolimab. These receptors all come from an adult with an advanced solid tumor such as melanoma, head and neck, liver or kidney cancer. Each CDR3 is given with its conserved first and last residue. D genes are given only for firm matches. Size values are once, few and many counts, or a class for expanded clones, and some rows have none.

abundance: NA; d_gene: TRBD1; j_gene: TRBJ2-5; v_gene: TRBV7-9; CDR3aa: CASSPSGNRGRETQYF; CDR3nt: TGTGCCAGCAGCCCATCGGGGAACAGGGGGCGAGAGACCCAGTACTTC
abundance: NA; d_gene: NA; j_gene: TRBJ1-1; v_gene: TRBV10-3; CDR3aa: CAISKDRNTEAFF; CDR3nt: TGTGCCATCAGTAAGGACAGGAACACTGAAGCTTTCTTT
abundance: NA; d_gene: NA; j_gene: TRBJ2-3; v_gene: TRBV2; CDR3aa: CASSEFGGSTDTQYF; CDR3nt: TGTGCCAGCAGTGAATTTGGGGGGAGCACAGATACGCAGTATTTT
abundance: NA; d_gene: NA; j_gene: TRBJ2-2; v_gene: TRBV7-6; CDR3aa: CASSLAPTASYTGELFF; CDR3nt: TGTGCCAGCAGCTTAGCGCCGACGGCCTCTTACACCGGGGAGCTGTTTTTT
abundance: NA; d_gene: NA; j_gene: TRBJ1-2; v_gene: TRBV2; CDR3aa: CASRAEWSNYGYTF; CDR3nt: TGTGCCAGCAGGGCAGAATGGAGTAACTATGGCTACACCTTC
abundance: once; d_gene: TRBD1; j_gene: TRBJ1-2; v_gene: TRBV28; CDR3aa: CASSLGGTGSYGYTF; CDR3nt: TGTGCCAGCAGTTTGGGGGGGACAGGAAGCTATGGCTACACCTTC
abundance: few; d_gene: NA; j_gene: TRBJ1-1; v_gene: TRBV2; CDR3aa: CASKAGFTEAFF; CDR3nt: TGTGCCAGCAAAGCGGGGTTCACTGAAGCTTTCTTT
abundance: NA; d_gene: NA; j_gene: TRBJ1-1; v_gene: TRBV18; CDR3aa: CASSRTDNTEAFF; CDR3nt: TGTGCCAGCTCACGGACAGACAACACTGAAGCTTTCTTT
abundance: NA; d_gene: TRBD1; j_gene: TRBJ2-1; v_gene: TRBV11-2; CDR3aa: CASSPEGASYNEQFF; CDR3nt: TGTGCCAGCAGCCCCGAGGGGGCGTCCTACAATGAGCAGTTCTTC
abundance: NA; d_gene: NA; j_gene: TRBJ2-2; v_gene: TRBV30; CDR3aa: CAGGSGELFF; CDR3nt: TGTGCGGGGGGTTCCGGGGAGCTGTTTTTT
abundance: NA; d_gene: NA; j_gene: TRBJ2-1; v_gene: TRBV10-1; CDR3aa: CASSPTSGFFDEQFF; CDR3nt: TGCGCCAGCAGTCCTACTAGTGGGTTTTTCGATGAGCAGTTCTTC
abundance: NA; d_gene: NA; j_gene: TRBJ2-2; v_gene: TRBV6-1; CDR3aa: CASKDSGELFF; CDR3nt: TGTGCCAGCAAGGATTCCGGGGAGCTGTTTTTT
abundance: NA; d_gene: TRBD1; j_gene: TRBJ2-5; v_gene: TRBV7-8; CDR3aa: CASNRATGSSETQYF; CDR3nt: TGTGCCAGCAACCGGGCGACAGGGTCTTCGGAGACCCAGTACTTC
abundance: NA; d_gene: TRBD1; j_gene: TRBJ1-2; v_gene: TRBV27; CDR3aa: CASRPTGSGYGYTF; CDR3nt: TGTGCCAGCAGGCCGACAGGGTCTGGCTATGGCTACACCTTC
abundance: NA; d_gene: TRBD1; j_gene: TRBJ2-3; v_gene: TRBV7-9; CDR3aa: CASSTDRGRTSTDTQYF; CDR3nt: TGTGCCAGCAGCACGGACAGGGGGCGAACAAGCACAGATACGCAGTATTTT
abundance: NA; d_gene: NA; j_gene: TRBJ2-1; v_gene: TRBV2; CDR3aa: CASSEERDLEVGNEQFF; CDR3nt: TGTGCCAGCAGTGAAGAGAGGGACCTTGAAGTCGGCAATGAGCAGTTCTTC
abundance: NA; d_gene: TRBD1; j_gene: TRBJ1-3; v_gene: TRBV9; CDR3aa: CASSTGQGAWGNTIYF; CDR3nt: TGTGCCAGCAGCACCGGACAGGGGGCATGGGGAAACACCATATATTTT
abundance: NA; d_gene: NA; j_gene: TRBJ1-5; v_gene: TRBV19; CDR3aa: CASRGGGGNQPQHF; CDR3nt: TGTGCCAGTAGGGGGGGAGGGGGCAATCAGCCCCAGCATTTT
abundance: NA; d_gene: NA; j_gene: TRBJ2-5; v_gene: TRBV5-1; CDR3aa: CASSSTGGSFQETQYF; CDR3nt: TGCGCCAGCAGCTCAACGGGGGGCTCCTTCCAAGAGACCCAGTACTTC
abundance: NA; d_gene: TRBD1; j_gene: TRBJ1-2; v_gene: TRBV30; CDR3aa: CAWSLTGWNTF; CDR3nt: TGTGCCTGGAGTTTGACAGGGTGGAACACCTTC
abundance: NA; d_gene: TRBD1; j_gene: TRBJ1-1; v_gene: TRBV28; CDR3aa: CASSFTGVVEAFF; CDR3nt: TGTGCCAGCAGTTTCACAGGGGTGGTTGAAGCTTTCTTT
abundance: few; d_gene: NA; j_gene: TRBJ1-6; v_gene: TRBV28; CDR3aa: CASSLGMPLSSPLHF; CDR3nt: TGTGCCAGCAGTTTGGGTATGCCCCTCAGTTCACCCCTCCACTTT
abundance: NA; d_gene: NA; j_gene: TRBJ1-5; v_gene: TRBV6-5; CDR3aa: CASSPGTSVQPQHF; CDR3nt: TGTGCCAGCAGCCCGGGGACGTCGGTTCAGCCCCAGCATTTT
abundance: NA; d_gene: NA; j_gene: TRBJ1-5; v_gene: TRBV19; CDR3aa: CASSILRGAHQPQHF; CDR3nt: TGTGCCAGTAGTATACTCCGGGGGGCTCATCAGCCCCAGCATTTT